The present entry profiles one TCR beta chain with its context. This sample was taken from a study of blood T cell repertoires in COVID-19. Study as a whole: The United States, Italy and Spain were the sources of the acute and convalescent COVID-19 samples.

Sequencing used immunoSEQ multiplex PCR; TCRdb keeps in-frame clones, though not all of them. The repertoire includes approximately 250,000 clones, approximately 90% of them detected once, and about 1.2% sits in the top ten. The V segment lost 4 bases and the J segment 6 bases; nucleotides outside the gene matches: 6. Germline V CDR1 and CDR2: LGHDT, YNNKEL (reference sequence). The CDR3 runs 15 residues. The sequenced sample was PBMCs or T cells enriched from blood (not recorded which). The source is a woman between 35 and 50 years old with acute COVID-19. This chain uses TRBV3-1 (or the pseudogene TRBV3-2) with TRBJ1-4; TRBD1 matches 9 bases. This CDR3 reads CASSPPGQGYEKLFF. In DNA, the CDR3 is TGTGCCAGCAGCCCTCCGGGACAGGGATATGAAAAACTGTTTTTT.